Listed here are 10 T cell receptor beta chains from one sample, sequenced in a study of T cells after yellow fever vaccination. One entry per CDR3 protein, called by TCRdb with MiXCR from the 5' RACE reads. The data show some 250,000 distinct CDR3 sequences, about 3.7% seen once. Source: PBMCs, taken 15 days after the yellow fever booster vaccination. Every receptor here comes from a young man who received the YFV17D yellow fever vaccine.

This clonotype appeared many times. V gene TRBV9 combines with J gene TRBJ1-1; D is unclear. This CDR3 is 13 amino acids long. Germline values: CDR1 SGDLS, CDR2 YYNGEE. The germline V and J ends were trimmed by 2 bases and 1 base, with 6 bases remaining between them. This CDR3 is CASSVDWNTEAFF. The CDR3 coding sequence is TGTGCCAGCAGCGTCGACTGGAACACTGAAGCTTTCTTT.

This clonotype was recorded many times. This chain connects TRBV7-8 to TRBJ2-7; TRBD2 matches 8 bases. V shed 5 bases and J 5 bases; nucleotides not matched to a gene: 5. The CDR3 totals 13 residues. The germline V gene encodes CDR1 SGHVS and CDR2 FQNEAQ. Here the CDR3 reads CASSPGTRNEQYV. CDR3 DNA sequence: TGTGCCAGCAGCCCCGGGACTAGAAACGAGCAGTACGTC.

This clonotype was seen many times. The CDR3 DNA is TGTGCCATCAGTGTAGAAGGGACCGAGCAGTACTTC. It yields the protein CAISVEGTEQYF. This chain links TRBV10-3 with TRBJ2-7; D tentatively fits TRBD1 or TRBD2 (5 bases each). CDR3 length: 12 amino acids. V gave up 4 bases and J gave up 6 bases, with 10 bases separating them. Per the germline V gene, CDR1 is ENHRY and CDR2 is SYGVKD.

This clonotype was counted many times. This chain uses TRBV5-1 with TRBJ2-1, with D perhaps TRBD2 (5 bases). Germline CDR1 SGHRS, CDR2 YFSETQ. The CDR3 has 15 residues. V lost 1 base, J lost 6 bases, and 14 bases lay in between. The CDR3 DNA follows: TGCGCCAGCAGCTTGTCCCGCGGGTGGAGCAATGAGCAGTTCTTC. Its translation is CASSLSRGWSNEQFF. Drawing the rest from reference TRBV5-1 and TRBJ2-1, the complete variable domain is KAGVTQTPRYLIKTRGQQVTLSCSPISGHRSVSWYQQTPGQGLQFLFEYFSETQRNKGNFPGRFSGRQFSNSRSEMNVSTLELGDSALYLCASSLSRGWSNEQFFGPGTRLTVL.

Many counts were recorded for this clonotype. The CDR3 loop is CASRGKAGTGDRWGYTF. In DNA, the CDR3 is TGTGCCAGCAGGGGGAAGGCAGGGACAGGAGACCGATGGGGCTACACCTTC. This chain uses TRBV12-3 or TRBV12-4 with TRBJ1-2; the match to TRBD1 covers 8 bases. J lost 8 bases, V lost 6 bases, and 20 bases had no gene match. The CDR3 is 17 residues long.

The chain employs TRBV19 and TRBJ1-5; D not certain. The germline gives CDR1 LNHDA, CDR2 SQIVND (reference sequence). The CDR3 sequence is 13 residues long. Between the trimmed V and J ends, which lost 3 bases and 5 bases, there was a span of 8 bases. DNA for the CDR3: TGTGCCAGTAGTATCCCAGTGGATCAGCCCCAGCATTTT. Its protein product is CASSIPVDQPQHF.

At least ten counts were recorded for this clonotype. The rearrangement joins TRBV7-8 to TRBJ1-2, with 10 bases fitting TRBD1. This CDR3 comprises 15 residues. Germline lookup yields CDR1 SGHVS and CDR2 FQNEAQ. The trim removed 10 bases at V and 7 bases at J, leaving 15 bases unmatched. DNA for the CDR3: TGTGCCACCCAGACTGCTCCCGGACAGGGGGTTGGCTACACCTTC. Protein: CATQTAPGQGVGYTF.

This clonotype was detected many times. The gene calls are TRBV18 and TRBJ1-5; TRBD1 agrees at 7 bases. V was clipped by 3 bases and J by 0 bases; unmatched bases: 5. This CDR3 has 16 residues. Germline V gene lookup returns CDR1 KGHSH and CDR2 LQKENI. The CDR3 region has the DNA TGTGCCAGCTCACCGGGACAGCCTTATAGCAATCAGCCCCAGCATTTT. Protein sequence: CASSPGQPYSNQPQHF.

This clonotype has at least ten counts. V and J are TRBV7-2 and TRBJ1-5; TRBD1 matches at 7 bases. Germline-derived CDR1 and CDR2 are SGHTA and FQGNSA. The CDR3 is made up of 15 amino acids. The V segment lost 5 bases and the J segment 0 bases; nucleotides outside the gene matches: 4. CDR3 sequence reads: CASSRDSYSNQPQHF. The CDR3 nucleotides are TGTGCCAGCAGCCGGGACAGTTATAGCAATCAGCCCCAGCATTTT.

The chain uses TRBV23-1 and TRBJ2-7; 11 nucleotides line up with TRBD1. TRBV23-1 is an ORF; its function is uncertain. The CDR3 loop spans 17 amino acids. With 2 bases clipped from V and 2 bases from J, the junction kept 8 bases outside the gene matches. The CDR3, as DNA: TGCGCCAGCAGTCAAATGAGACGGGACAGGGGGACCTACGAGCAGTACGTC. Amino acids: CASSQMRRDRGTYEQYV.